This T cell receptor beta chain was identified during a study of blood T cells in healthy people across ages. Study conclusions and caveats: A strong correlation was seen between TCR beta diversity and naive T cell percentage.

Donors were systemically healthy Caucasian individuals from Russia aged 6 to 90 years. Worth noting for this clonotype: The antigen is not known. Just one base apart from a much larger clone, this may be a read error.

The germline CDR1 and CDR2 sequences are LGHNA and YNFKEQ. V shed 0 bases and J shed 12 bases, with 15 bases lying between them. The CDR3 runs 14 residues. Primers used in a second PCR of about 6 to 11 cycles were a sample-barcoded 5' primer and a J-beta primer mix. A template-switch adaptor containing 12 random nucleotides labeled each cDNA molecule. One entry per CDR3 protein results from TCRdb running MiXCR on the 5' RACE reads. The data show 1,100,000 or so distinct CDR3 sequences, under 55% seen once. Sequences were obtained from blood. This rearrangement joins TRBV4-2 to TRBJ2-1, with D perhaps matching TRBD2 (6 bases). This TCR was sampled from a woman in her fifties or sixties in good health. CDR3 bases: TGTGCCAGCAGCCAAGATCTCCTAGCGAGGGTGCAGTTCTTC. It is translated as CASSQDLLARVQFF.